One and the same sample provided the 29 T cell receptor beta chains below, sequenced in a study of cytomegalovirus exposure and HLA in healthy donors. TCRdb's copy holds only in-frame clones and misses some; the assay was immunoSEQ multiplex PCR. The repertoire holds 200,000 to 250,000 clones, with around 80% as singletons. The specimen was PBMCs. Receptors originate from a woman in her 30s in good health and CMV-seropositive.

The J gene is TRBJ2-7, the V gene TRBV30; D is unresolved. The V gene's germline CDR1 is GTSNPN and CDR2 SVGIG (reference sequence). Trimming took off 2 bases at V and 4 bases at J, with 6 bases between the two ends. This CDR3 has 11 residues. The CDR3 spells CAWSPDYEQYF. The CDR3 DNA sequence: TGTGCCTGGAGTCCTGATTACGAGCAGTACTTC.

This clone turned up a few times. V is TRBV12-5 and J is TRBJ1-5; possible D gene TRBD1, 5 bases. V was pared by 5 bases and J by 2 bases, with 7 bases between. CDR3 length: 13 amino acids. CDR1 and CDR2 from the germline V gene are LGHNT and FRNRAP. CDR3 DNA: TGTGCTAGTGGTGTGACAGGCAATCAGCCCCAGCATTTT. Its translation: CASGVTGNQPQHF.

J is TRBJ2-5 and V is TRBV2; TRBD2 is a possible D gene (6 bases). Trimming removed 8 bases at V and 5 bases at J, with 21 bases between. Germline loops: CDR1 SNHLY, CDR2 FYNNEI. The CDR3 has 15 residues. CDR3 protein: CASGGISVVGETQYF. The CDR3 DNA sequence: TGTGCCAGCGGAGGGATTTCTGTGGTCGGGGAGACCCAGTACTTC.

In this sample, this clone turned up once. The chain has TRBV29-1 and TRBJ2-3; 7 bases line up with TRBD2. There are 17 residues in the CDR3. CDR1 SQVTM and CDR2 ANQGSEA come from the germline V gene. V lost 7 bases and J lost 0; bases outside the gene matches: 16. The CDR3 sequence: CSAVGDYSVPSTDTQYF. DNA of the CDR3: TGCAGCGCCGTAGGGGACTATTCCGTCCCTAGCACAGATACGCAGTATTTT.

J is TRBJ2-1 and V is TRBV29-1; 14 bases agree with TRBD2. The length of the CDR3 is 15 residues. Trimming took 3 bases from V and 8 from J; bases not matched to a gene: 6. The germline gives CDR1 SQVTM, CDR2 ANQGSEA. CDR3 in DNA: TGCAGCGTTGAGGGACTAGCGGGAGTGGACGATGAGCAGTTCTTC. This translates into CSVEGLAGVDDEQFF.

V and J are TRBV11-2 and TRBJ1-1, with unresolved D. Trimming cost V 4 bases and J 4 bases, with 25 bases left between them. The germline V gene has CDR1 SGHAT and CDR2 FQNNGV. The CDR3 totals 18 residues. CDR3 amino acids: CASSSRVWGGIGSTEAFF. The CDR3 DNA sequence: TGTGCCAGCAGCTCTAGAGTCTGGGGTGGAATCGGTAGCACTGAAGCTTTCTTT. The full variable domain, its missing parts supplied by reference TRBV11-2 and TRBJ1-1, is EAGVAQSPRYKIIEKRQSVAFWCNPISGHATLYWYQQILGQGPKLLIQFQNNGVVDDSQLPKDRFSAERLKGVDSTLKIQPAKLEDSAVYLCASSSRVWGGIGSTEAFFGQGTRLTVV.

This clone has a single count. An end of the junction does not agree with germline; a read error may underlie this. The chain couples TRBV11-2 to TRBJ1-1; 9 bases align to TRBD1. Germline CDR1 and CDR2: SGHAT and FQNNGV. This CDR3 has 17 residues. Here the CDR3 DNA reads TGTGCCAGCAGACCCGGGACAGGGTCGTCTGTGAACCCTGAAGCTTTCTTT. It yields the protein CASRPGTGSSVNPEAFF.

CDR3 region: CASSLTGELFF. The CDR3 DNA follows: TGTGCCAGTAGTCTGACCGGGGAGCTGTTTTTT. The chain employs TRBV19 and TRBJ2-2; D gene uncertain. The CDR3 extends over 11 amino acids. The V end lost 5 bases, the J end lost 5 bases, and 3 bases lay between the germline ends. CDR1 and CDR2 (germline): LNHDA, SQIVND (reference sequence).

The rearrangement links TRBV6-4 to TRBJ2-7, with D perhaps being TRBD1 or TRBD2 (5 bases each). In germline, CDR1 is MRHNA, CDR2 SNTAGT. This CDR3 has 12 residues. Trimming stripped 9 bases from V and 0 bases from J, with 9 bases between. The CDR3 is CARGDDSYEQYF. Here the CDR3 DNA reads TGTGCCAGGGGGGATGACTCCTACGAGCAGTACTTC.

The rearrangement joins TRBV11-3 to TRBJ2-7; D remains ambiguous. Per the germline V gene, CDR1 is SGHNT and CDR2 is YENEEA. The V end was cut by 0 bases, the J end by 0 bases, with 21 bases between. The CDR3 is 19 amino acids. CDR3 bases: TGTGCCAGCAGCTTAGATCCCACCCCCCACAACTCGATCTCCTACGAGCAGTACTTC. Amino acids: CASSLDPTPHNSISYEQYF.

V gene TRBV5-6 combines with J gene TRBJ2-1; D may match TRBD1 or TRBD2 (7 bases each). Trimming took off 0 bases at V and 4 bases at J, with 17 bases between the two ends. Germline-derived CDR1 and CDR2 are SGHDT and YYEEEE. This CDR3 region has 17 residues. The CDR3, as DNA: TGTGCCAGCAGCTTGGCAGGGGGGAGGGGACAATACAATGAGCAGTTCTTC. Translating gives CASSLAGGRGQYNEQFF.

The chain carries TRBV2 and TRBJ1-1; 7 bases are a match to TRBD1. The germline gives CDR1 SNHLY, CDR2 FYNNEI. V lost 5 bases to trimming and J lost 0 bases; unmatched junction nucleotides: 9. The CDR3 covers 16 residues. DNA for the CDR3: TGTGCCAGCAGTCCCTCCTCAGGGGGGATGAACACTGAAGCTTTCTTT. Its protein product is CASSPSSGGMNTEAFF. The variable domain in full, with the rest retrieved from reference TRBV2 and TRBJ1-1, is EPEVTQTPSHQVTQMGQEVILRCVPISNHLYFYWYRQILGQKVEFLVSFYNNEISEKSEIFDDQFSVERPDGSNFTLKIRSTKLEDSAMYFCASSPSSGGMNTEAFFGQGTRLTVV.

As to this clone: The same CDR3 can be traced to other DNA sequences in this sample. This chain links TRBV27 with TRBJ1-5; D unresolved. The V and J ends lost 3 bases and 4 bases respectively, with 4 bases between them. The CDR3 runs to 12 residues. Germline CDR1 MNHEY, CDR2 SMNVEV (reference sequence). The CDR3 bases are TGTGCCAGCAGTTTCCTTAATCAGCCCCAGCATTTT. This translates into CASSFLNQPQHF.

V and J are TRBV6-5 and TRBJ1-5; 8 bases align to TRBD1. Germline CDR1 and CDR2: MNHEY and SVGAGI. The CDR3 runs to 14 residues. The ends lost 5 bases at V and 6 bases at J; junction bases unmatched: 6. Here the CDR3 reads CASSTGQGPQPQHF. DNA for the CDR3: TGTGCCAGCAGTACTGGACAGGGACCTCAGCCCCAGCATTTT.

The chain recombines TRBV5-1 with TRBJ2-2; D is undetermined. With 5 bases removed from V and 2 bases from J, the gap between germline ends came to 10 bases. The CDR3 contains 14 residues. From germline, CDR1 is SGHRS and CDR2 YFSETQ. The CDR3 reads CASRQTLNTGELFF. The CDR3 region has the DNA TGCGCCAGCAGGCAGACCTTAAACACCGGGGAGCTGTTTTTT.

The CDR3 is CASSAGGSLDEQFF. CDR3 in DNA: TGTGCCAGCTCAGCTGGGGGCTCCTTGGATGAGCAGTTCTTC. The gene calls are TRBV7-2 and TRBJ2-1, with a weak D call TRBD1 (6 bases). V lost 8 bases and J 8 bases, leaving 19 bases between the germline ends. The CDR3 contains 14 residues. Germline loops: CDR1 SGHTA, CDR2 FQGNSA.

This clone was seen only once. V and J are TRBV7-2 and TRBJ2-2; D may be TRBD2 (6 bases). Trimming pared 6 bases from V and 1 base from J, leaving 12 bases between. The CDR3 sequence is 15 residues long. CDR1 is SGHTA and CDR2 is FQGNSA in the germline V gene. CDR3 in DNA: TGTGCCAGCAGTTGGGACTCCGGGAACACCGGGGAGCTGTTTTTT. Its protein is CASSWDSGNTGELFF.

The chain links TRBV11-2 to TRBJ2-5; D not certain. The length of the CDR3 is 16 residues. The germline CDR1 and CDR2 sequences are SGHAT and FQNNGV. V gave up 4 bases and J gave up 4 bases, with 19 bases separating them. The CDR3 loop is CASSSQGQYPRETQYF. CDR3 in DNA: TGTGCCAGCAGCTCCCAAGGGCAGTATCCTCGAGAGACCCAGTACTTC.

The chain uses TRBV6-5 and TRBJ2-7, with a tentative D call TRBD2 (6 bases). V was pared by 5 bases and J by 4 bases, with 12 bases between. Germline loops: CDR1 MNHEY, CDR2 SVGAGI. This CDR3 is built from 13 residues. CDR3 sequence: CASSMGLAYEQYF. CDR3 DNA sequence: TGTGCCAGCAGTATGGGACTGGCATACGAGCAGTACTTC.

The V and J genes are TRBV15 and TRBJ1-5, with D unresolved. Per the germline V gene, CDR1 is LNHNV and CDR2 is YYDKDF (reference sequence). The germline V and J ends were trimmed by 1 base and 4 bases, with 11 bases remaining between them. This CDR3 has 15 residues. Here the CDR3 reads CATSRGLGGNQPQHF. The DNA of the CDR3 is TGTGCCACCAGCAGAGGATTAGGAGGAAATCAGCCCCAGCATTTT.

This clone was seen just once. This chain uses TRBV29-1 with TRBJ2-1; 8 nucleotides agree with TRBD1. Germline CDR1 is SQVTM and CDR2 is ANQGSEA. This CDR3 is built from 13 residues. The V and J ends lost 4 bases and 4 bases, in that order; junction bases with no gene match: 3. The DNA of the CDR3 is TGCAGCGTTGGGACAGGGCGATACAATGAGCAGTTCTTC. Its translation is CSVGTGRYNEQFF.

The V call is TRBV6-1, the J call TRBJ1-5, with TRBD1 matching over 9 bases. Germline V CDR1 and CDR2: MNHNS, SASEGT. J was trimmed by 5 bases and V by 3 bases; bases with no gene match: 5. This CDR3 comprises 15 residues. The CDR3 loop reads CASSDTGQGDQPQHF. CDR3 sequence (DNA): TGTGCCAGCAGTGATACGGGACAGGGAGATCAGCCCCAGCATTTT.

This sequence joins TRBV2 and TRBJ2-1; 11 nucleotides align to TRBD2. CDR3 length: 19 residues. CDR1 is SNHLY and CDR2 is FYNNEI in the germline V gene. The trim removed 6 bases at V and 0 bases at J, leaving 13 bases unmatched. The CDR3, as DNA: TGTGCCAGCAGGGGTACTAGCGGGAGTCCCTCGAGCTCCTACAATGAGCAGTTCTTC. This encodes CASRGTSGSPSSSYNEQFF.

The chain couples TRBV5-1 to TRBJ2-5; D remains unclear. CDR1 SGHRS and CDR2 YFSETQ come from the germline V gene. The CDR3 length is 15 residues. Deletions cut 4 bases from V and 6 bases from J, with 19 bases between. CDR3 coding DNA: TGCGCCAGCAGCCAGGACGGATTTGGGCTTCAGACCCAGTACTTC. This sequence encodes CASSQDGFGLQTQYF.

The chain joins TRBV28 to TRBJ2-7; D gene ambiguous. Between the trimmed V and J ends, which lost 2 bases and 2 bases, there was a span of 10 bases. This CDR3 has 14 amino acids. In germline, CDR1 is MDHEN, CDR2 SYDVKM. CDR3 residues: CASSLSQDTYEQYF. DNA for the CDR3: TGTGCCAGCAGTTTAAGTCAGGATACCTACGAGCAGTACTTC. The whole variable domain, remainder taken from reference TRBV28 and TRBJ2-7, is DVKVTQSSRYLVKRTGEKVFLECVQDMDHENMFWYRQDPGLGLRLIYFSYDVKMKEKGDIPEGYSVSREKKERFSLILESASTNQTSMYLCASSLSQDTYEQYFGPGTRLTVT.

V usage is TRBV6-1 and J usage is TRBJ1-5, with D maybe TRBD1 (6 bases). Trimming shortened V by 3 bases and J by 9 bases, and 12 bases separated the two germline ends. Germline V CDR1 and CDR2: MNHNS, SASEGT. CDR3 length: 13 amino acids. CDR3 amino acids: CASSEGHRSPQHF. The CDR3 coding sequence is TGTGCCAGCAGTGAGGGACATCGGTCGCCCCAGCATTTT.

The count of this clone is one. V is TRBV27 and J is TRBJ1-4; 9 bases line up with TRBD1. V dropped 2 bases and J dropped 8; count of bases not matched to a gene: 3. Germline loops: CDR1 MNHEY, CDR2 SMNVEV (reference sequence). This CDR3 is 14 amino acids long. The CDR3 DNA sequence: TGTGCCAGCAGTTTAGGGGACAGGGACGAAAAACTGTTTTTT. It specifies CASSLGDRDEKLFF. The full variable domain, completed using reference TRBV27 and TRBJ1-4, is EAQVTQNPRYLITVTGKKLTVTCSQNMNHEYMSWYRQDPGLGLRQIYYSMNVEVTDKGDVPEGYKVSRKEKRNFPLILESPSPNQTSLYFCASSLGDRDEKLFFGSGTQLSVL.

The V and J genes are TRBV7-3 and TRBJ2-3; D gene uncertain. Germline V lookup: CDR1 SGHTA, CDR2 FQGTGA. The CDR3 covers 14 residues. Trimming removed 2 bases from V and 2 bases from J, with 8 bases in between. The CDR3 DNA is TGTGCCAGCAGCTTAGGGCGGTACACAGATACGCAGTATTTT. It yields the protein CASSLGRYTDTQYF.

Comment on this clone: A read error may be the cause here, since a much bigger clone is one base away. V is TRBV25-1 and J is TRBJ2-3; D call uncertain. V shed 3 bases and J shed 3 bases, with 7 bases lying between them. This CDR3 comprises 13 residues. CDR1 MGHDK and CDR2 SYGVNS come from the germline V gene. As DNA, the CDR3 is TGTGCCAGCAGTGACTCCGATACAGATACGCAGTATTTT. Encoded protein: CASSDSDTDTQYF.